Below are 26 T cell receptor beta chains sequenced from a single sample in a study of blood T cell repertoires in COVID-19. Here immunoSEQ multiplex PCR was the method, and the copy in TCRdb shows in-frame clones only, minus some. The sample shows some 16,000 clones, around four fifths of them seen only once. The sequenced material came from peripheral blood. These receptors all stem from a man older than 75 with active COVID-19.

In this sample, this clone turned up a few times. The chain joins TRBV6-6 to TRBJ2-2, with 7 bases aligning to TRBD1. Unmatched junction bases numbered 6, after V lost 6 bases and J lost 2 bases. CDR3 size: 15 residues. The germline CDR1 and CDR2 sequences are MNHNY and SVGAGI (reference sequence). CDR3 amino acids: CASSSDRDNTGELFF. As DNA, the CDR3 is TGTGCCAGCAGCAGCGACAGGGACAACACCGGGGAGCTGTTTTTT.

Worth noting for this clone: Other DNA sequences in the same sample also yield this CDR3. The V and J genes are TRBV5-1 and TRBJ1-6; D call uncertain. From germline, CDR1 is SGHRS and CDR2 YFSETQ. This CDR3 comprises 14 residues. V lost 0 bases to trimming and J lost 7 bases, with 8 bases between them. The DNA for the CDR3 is TGCGCCAGCAGCTTGGGGAGACGGAATTCACCCCTCCACTTT. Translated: CASSLGRRNSPLHF.

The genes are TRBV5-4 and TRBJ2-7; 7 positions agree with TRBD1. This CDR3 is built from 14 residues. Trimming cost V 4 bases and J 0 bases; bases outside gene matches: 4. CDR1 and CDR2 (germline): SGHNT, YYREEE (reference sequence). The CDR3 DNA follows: TGTGCCAGCAGCCAGGACAGGAGCTCCTACGAGCAGTACTTC. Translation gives CASSQDRSSYEQYF.

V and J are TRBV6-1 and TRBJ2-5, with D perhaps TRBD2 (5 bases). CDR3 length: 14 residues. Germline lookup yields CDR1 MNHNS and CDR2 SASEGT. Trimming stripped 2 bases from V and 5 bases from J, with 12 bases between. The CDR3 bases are TGTGCCAGCAGTGAATCTCCTCGCGGGGAGACCCAGTACTTC. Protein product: CASSESPRGETQYF.

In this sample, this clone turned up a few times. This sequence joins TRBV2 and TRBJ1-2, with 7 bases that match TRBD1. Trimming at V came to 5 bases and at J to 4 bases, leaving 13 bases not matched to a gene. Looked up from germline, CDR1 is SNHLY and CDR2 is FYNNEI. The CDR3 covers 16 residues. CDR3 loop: CASSLKQGEGVYGYTF. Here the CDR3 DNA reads TGTGCCAGCAGTCTGAAGCAGGGGGAAGGAGTCTATGGCTACACCTTC.

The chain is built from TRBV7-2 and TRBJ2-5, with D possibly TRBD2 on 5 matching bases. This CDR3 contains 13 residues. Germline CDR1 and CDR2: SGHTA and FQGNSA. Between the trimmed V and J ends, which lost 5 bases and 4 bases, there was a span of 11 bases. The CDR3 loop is CASSPGERETQYF. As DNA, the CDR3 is TGTGCCAGCAGCCCTGGGGAGAGAGAGACCCAGTACTTC.

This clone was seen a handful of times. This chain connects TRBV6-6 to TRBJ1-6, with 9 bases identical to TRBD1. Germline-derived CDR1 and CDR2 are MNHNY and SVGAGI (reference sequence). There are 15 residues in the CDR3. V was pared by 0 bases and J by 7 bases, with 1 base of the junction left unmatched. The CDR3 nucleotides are TGTGCCAGCAGTTACTCGACAGGGGGAAATTCACCCCTCCACTTT. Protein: CASSYSTGGNSPLHF.

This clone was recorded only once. In DNA form, the CDR3 reads TGTGCCAGCAGCCAAGGACAGGGGGCATATGGCTACACCTTC. The encoded protein is CASSQGQGAYGYTF. The chain joins TRBV28 to TRBJ1-2, with 11 positions matching TRBD1. Per the germline V gene, CDR1 is MDHEN and CDR2 is SYDVKM. The CDR3 contains 14 residues. The junction had 5 bases not matched to a gene; V was cut back by 6 bases and J by 5 bases.

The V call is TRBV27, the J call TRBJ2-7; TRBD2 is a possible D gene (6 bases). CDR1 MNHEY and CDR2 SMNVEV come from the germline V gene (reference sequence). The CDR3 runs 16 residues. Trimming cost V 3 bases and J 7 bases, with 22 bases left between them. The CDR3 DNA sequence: TGTGCCAGCAGTTTCGGGGGTACCGCCCTTTCGAGGGAGCAGTACTTC. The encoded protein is CASSFGGTALSREQYF.

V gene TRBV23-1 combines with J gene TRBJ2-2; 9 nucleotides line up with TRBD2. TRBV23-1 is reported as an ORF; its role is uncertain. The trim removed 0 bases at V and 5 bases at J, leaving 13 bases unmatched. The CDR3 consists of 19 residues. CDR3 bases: TGCGCCAGCAGTCAATCGGTGCAGCCCGGGACTAGCTGGACCGGGGAGCTGTTTTTT. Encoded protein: CASSQSVQPGTSWTGELFF.

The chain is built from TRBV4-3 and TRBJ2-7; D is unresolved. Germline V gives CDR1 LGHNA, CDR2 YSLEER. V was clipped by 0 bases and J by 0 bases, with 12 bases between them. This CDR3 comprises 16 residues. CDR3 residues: CASSQDSNARSYEQYF. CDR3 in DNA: TGCGCCAGCAGCCAAGATAGTAACGCCCGCTCCTACGAGCAGTACTTC.

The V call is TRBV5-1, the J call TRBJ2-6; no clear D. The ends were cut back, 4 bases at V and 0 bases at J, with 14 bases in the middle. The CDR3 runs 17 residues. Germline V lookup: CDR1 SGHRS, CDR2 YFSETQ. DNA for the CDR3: TGCGCCAGCAGCCTGGCTTCAGGAATCTCTGGGGCCAACGTCCTGACTTTC. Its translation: CASSLASGISGANVLTF.

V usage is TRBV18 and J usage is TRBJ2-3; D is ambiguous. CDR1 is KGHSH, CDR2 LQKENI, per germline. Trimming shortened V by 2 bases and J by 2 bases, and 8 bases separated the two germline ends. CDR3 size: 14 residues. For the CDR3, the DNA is TGTGCCAGCTCACCAGTAGACACCACAGATACGCAGTATTTT. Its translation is CASSPVDTTDTQYF.

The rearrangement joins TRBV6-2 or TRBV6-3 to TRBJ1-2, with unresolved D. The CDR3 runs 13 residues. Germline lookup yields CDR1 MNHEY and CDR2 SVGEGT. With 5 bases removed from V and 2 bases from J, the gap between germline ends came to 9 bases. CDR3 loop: CASSEGLNYGYTF. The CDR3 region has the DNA TGTGCCAGCAGTGAGGGCCTGAACTATGGCTACACCTTC.

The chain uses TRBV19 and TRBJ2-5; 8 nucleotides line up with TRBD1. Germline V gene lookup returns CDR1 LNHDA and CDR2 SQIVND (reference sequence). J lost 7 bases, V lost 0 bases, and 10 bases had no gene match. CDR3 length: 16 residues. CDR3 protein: CASSIDVSGGGGTQYF. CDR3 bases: TGTGCCAGTAGTATAGATGTATCAGGGGGCGGTGGGACCCAGTACTTC.

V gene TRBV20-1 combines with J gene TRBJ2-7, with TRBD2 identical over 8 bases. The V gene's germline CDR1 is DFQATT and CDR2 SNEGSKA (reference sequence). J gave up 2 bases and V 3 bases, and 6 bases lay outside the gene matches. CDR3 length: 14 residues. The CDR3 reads CSASPSGGAYEQYF. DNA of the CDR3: TGCAGTGCTAGTCCTTCGGGAGGGGCCTACGAGCAGTACTTC.

CDR3 loop: CATSRQGKTGELFF. The CDR3 coding sequence is TGTGCCACCAGCCGACAGGGGAAAACCGGGGAGCTGTTTTTT. The chain has TRBV15 and TRBJ2-2; 8 bases fit TRBD1. There are 14 residues in the CDR3. The V and J ends lost 5 bases and 5 bases, in that order; junction bases with no gene match: 4. CDR1 is LNHNV and CDR2 is YYDKDF in the germline V gene (reference sequence).

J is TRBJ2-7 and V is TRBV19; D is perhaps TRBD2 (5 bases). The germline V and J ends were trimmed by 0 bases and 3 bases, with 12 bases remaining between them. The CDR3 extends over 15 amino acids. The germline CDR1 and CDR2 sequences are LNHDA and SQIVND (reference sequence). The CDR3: CASSIEAGIHYEQYF. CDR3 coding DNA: TGTGCCAGTAGTATAGAGGCCGGGATTCACTACGAGCAGTACTTC. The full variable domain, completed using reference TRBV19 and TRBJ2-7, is DGGITQSPKYLFRKEGQNVTLSCEQNLNHDAMYWYRQDPGQGLRLIYYSQIVNDFQKGDIAEGYSVSREKKESFPLTVTSAQKNPTAFYLCASSIEAGIHYEQYFGPGTRLTVT.

The CDR3 is CASSQEDGYNEQFF. As DNA, the CDR3 is TGTGCCAGCAGCCAAGAGGATGGATACAATGAGCAGTTCTTC. This chain connects TRBV6-5 to TRBJ2-1; D unclear. V was cut by 6 bases and J by 4 bases, with 13 bases left in between. This CDR3 contains 14 residues. CDR1 MNHEY and CDR2 SVGAGI come from the germline V gene.

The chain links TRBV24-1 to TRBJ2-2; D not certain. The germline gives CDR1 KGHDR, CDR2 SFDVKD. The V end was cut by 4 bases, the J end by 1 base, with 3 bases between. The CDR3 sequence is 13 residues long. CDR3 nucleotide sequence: TGTGCCACCAGTGACTGGAACACCGGGGAGCTGTTTTTT. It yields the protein CATSDWNTGELFF.

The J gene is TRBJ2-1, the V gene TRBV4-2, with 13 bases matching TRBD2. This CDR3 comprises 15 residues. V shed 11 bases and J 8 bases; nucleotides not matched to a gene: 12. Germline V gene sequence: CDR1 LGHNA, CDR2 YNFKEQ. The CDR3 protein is CAASPTSGRADEQFF. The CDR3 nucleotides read TGTGCCGCCTCTCCAACTAGCGGGAGGGCCGATGAGCAGTTCTTC.

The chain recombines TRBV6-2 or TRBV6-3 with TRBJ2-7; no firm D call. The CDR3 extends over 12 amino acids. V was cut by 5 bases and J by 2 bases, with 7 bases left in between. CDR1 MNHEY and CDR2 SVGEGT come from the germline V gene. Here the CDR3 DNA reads TGTGCCAGCAGTAATCCCGCCTACGAGCAGTACTTC. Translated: CASSNPAYEQYF.

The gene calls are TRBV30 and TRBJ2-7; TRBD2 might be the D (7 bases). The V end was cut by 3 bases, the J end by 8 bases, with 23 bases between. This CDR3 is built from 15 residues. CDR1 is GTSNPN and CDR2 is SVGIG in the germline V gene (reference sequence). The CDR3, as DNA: TGTGCCTGGAGCGCTACCACGGGGGGCGCAGGCAAGCAGTACTTC. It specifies CAWSATTGGAGKQYF.

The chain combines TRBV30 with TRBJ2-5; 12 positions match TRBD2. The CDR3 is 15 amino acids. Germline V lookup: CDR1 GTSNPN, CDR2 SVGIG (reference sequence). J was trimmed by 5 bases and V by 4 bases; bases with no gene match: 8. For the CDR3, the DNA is TGTGCCTGGACTCCAGGACTAGCGGGAAGTGAGACCCAGTACTTC. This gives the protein CAWTPGLAGSETQYF.

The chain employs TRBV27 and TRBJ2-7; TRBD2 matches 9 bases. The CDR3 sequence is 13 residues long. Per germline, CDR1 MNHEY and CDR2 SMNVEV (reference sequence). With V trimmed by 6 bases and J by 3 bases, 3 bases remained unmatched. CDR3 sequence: CASSRAGGYEQYF. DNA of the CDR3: TGTGCCAGCAGCCGAGCGGGAGGCTACGAGCAGTACTTC.

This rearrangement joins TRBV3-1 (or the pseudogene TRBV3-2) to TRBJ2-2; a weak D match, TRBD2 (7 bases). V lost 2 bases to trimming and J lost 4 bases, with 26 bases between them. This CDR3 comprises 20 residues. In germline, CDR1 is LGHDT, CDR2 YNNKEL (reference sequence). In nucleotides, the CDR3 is TGTGCCAGCAGCCAACGACAAATTAGGGGGGGAACGTGGGTCACCGGGGAGCTGTTTTTT. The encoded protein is CASSQRQIRGGTWVTGELFF.